Listed here are 19 T cell receptor beta chains from one sample, sequenced in a study of Ad26.COV2.S vaccination and SARS-CoV-2 variants (dated by TCRdb to about 2021). The sample's treatment or condition, from its label and the paper: roughly 18 received Ad26.COV2.S at low or high dose, single or two shots; 5 received placebo; per-sample allocation not given. Repertoires of vaccine and placebo recipients were sequenced from samples collected on day 63 after the first injection. Library prep was done by the immunoSEQ multiplex PCR assay. TCRdb stores this immuneACCESS table with in-frame sequences only. Part of the clones is absent; in the studies checked, under half of the shortfall reflects unresolved V genes, and no reason is known for the rest. A total of 300,000 to 400,000 clones appear in this sample, 88% of them only once. The top ten clonotypes cover approximately 5.9% of the sample. The material was peripheral blood, obtained in a trial of Ad26.COV2.S vaccine versus placebo. The receptor set was obtained from a person aged 18-60 years who received the Ad26.COV2.S COVID-19 vaccine or a placebo.

In regard to this clone: Compared with germline, one end of the junction differs, possibly owing to a read error. The chain uses TRBV4-3 and TRBJ1-2, with D perhaps matching TRBD1 (6 bases). Germline CDR1 is LGHNA and CDR2 is YSLEER. This CDR3 is built from 14 residues. CDR3: CASRQGGGNYGYTF. CDR3 DNA: TGCGCCAGCCGCCAAGGCGGGGGCAACTATGGCTACACCTTC.

The rearrangement links TRBV4-3 to TRBJ2-4; no clear D gene. Germline V lookup: CDR1 LGHNA, CDR2 YSLEER. Trimming took off 4 bases at V and 0 bases at J, with 7 bases between the two ends. The CDR3 sequence is 14 residues long. CDR3 residues: CASSPNGAKNIQYF. CDR3 nucleotide sequence: TGCGCCAGCAGCCCCAATGGAGCCAAAAACATTCAGTACTTC.

The rearrangement uses TRBV28 and TRBJ1-4; 7 nucleotides agree with TRBD1. The CDR3 sequence is 14 residues long. J lost 7 bases, V lost 6 bases, and 8 bases had no gene match. The germline V gene encodes CDR1 MDHEN and CDR2 SYDVKM. In DNA form, the CDR3 reads TGTGCCAGCAGCGACAGGGCGGCGGGTGAAAAACTGTTTTTT. Translating gives CASSDRAAGEKLFF. Combining the CDR3 with reference TRBV28 and TRBJ1-4 gives the whole variable domain DVKVTQSSRYLVKRTGEKVFLECVQDMDHENMFWYRQDPGLGLRLIYFSYDVKMKEKGDIPEGYSVSREKKERFSLILESASTNQTSMYLCASSDRAAGEKLFFGSGTQLSVL.

The chain has TRBV19 and TRBJ2-5; D gene uncertain. This CDR3 comprises 13 residues. V lost 10 bases, J lost 5 bases, and 17 bases lay in between. Per germline, CDR1 LNHDA and CDR2 SQIVND (reference sequence). CDR3 loop: CATHGPEWETQYF. The CDR3 DNA reads TGTGCCACCCACGGACCCGAATGGGAGACCCAGTACTTC.

V gene TRBV6-2 or TRBV6-3 combines with J gene TRBJ2-1; D could derive from TRBD1 or TRBD2 (5 bases each). Trimming removed 2 bases at V and 9 bases at J, with 17 bases between. The CDR3 covers 15 residues. Looked up from germline, CDR1 is MNHEY and CDR2 is SVGEGT. CDR3 DNA: TGTGCCAGCAGTTACACTGAACCGGGACGCCGTGAGCAGTTCTTC. Protein sequence: CASSYTEPGRREQFF.

The V call is TRBV7-8, the J call TRBJ1-5, with D uncertain. The CDR3 totals 14 residues. The V gene lost 2 bases and the J gene lost 5 bases, with 10 bases spanning the gap. Looked up from germline, CDR1 is SGHVS and CDR2 is FQNEAQ. The CDR3, as DNA: TGTGCCAGCAGCTTAACGGGTTTCCATCAGCCCCAGCATTTT. It yields the protein CASSLTGFHQPQHF.

This CDR3 is CASSQDLGRVTGELFF. DNA of the CDR3: TGTGCCAGCAGCCAAGATTTGGGCAGGGTCACCGGGGAGCTGTTTTTT. V and J are TRBV3-1 (or the pseudogene TRBV3-2) and TRBJ2-2; D perhaps matches TRBD1 (5 bases). The CDR3 spans 16 residues. Germline CDR1 and CDR2: LGHDT and YNNKEL (reference sequence). V shed 0 bases and J shed 4 bases, with 12 bases lying between them.

This chain connects TRBV4-1 to TRBJ2-1, with TRBD2 matching over 12 bases. The J segment lost 5 bases and the V segment lost 4 bases, leaving 15 bases of the junction unmatched. Germline CDR1 reads MGHRA; CDR2 reads YSYEKL. This CDR3 has 19 residues. In nucleotides, the CDR3 is TGCGCCAGCAGCCGCGCCAGACTAGCGGGAGTTTCGTCCGACAATGAGCAGTTCTTC. Its translation: CASSRARLAGVSSDNEQFF.

This chain connects TRBV7-3 to TRBJ2-1, with 7 bases lining up with TRBD1. The trim removed 4 bases at V and 4 bases at J, leaving 7 bases unmatched. Per germline, CDR1 SGHTA and CDR2 FQGTGA. CDR3 length: 15 amino acids. The CDR3 reads CASSSTGTEYNEQFF. Written as DNA, the CDR3 is TGTGCCAGCAGCTCAACCGGGACAGAATACAATGAGCAGTTCTTC.

The chain is built from TRBV5-1 and TRBJ2-6; D gene uncertain. Per germline, CDR1 SGHRS and CDR2 YFSETQ. V was pared by 0 bases and J by 4 bases, with 11 bases between. The CDR3 length is 16 residues. The CDR3 reads CASSLELGSGANVLTF. CDR3 nucleotide sequence: TGCGCCAGCAGCTTGGAATTGGGATCCGGGGCCAACGTCCTGACTTTC.

This clone was found a few times. V and J are TRBV2 and TRBJ1-3, with TRBD1 identical over 7 bases. The CDR3 is 15 amino acids. J gave up 0 bases and V 8 bases, and 7 bases lay outside the gene matches. Per the germline V gene, CDR1 is SNHLY and CDR2 is FYNNEI. CDR3: CASGTESNSGNTIYF. The DNA for the CDR3 is TGTGCCAGCGGGACAGAGAGTAACTCTGGAAACACCATATATTTT.

The CDR3 DNA sequence: TGTGCCAGCAGCTTAGGTTCCTTACTCAATGAAAAACTGTTTTTT. Amino acid sequence: CASSLGSLLNEKLFF. This chain uses TRBV7-9 with TRBJ1-4, with unresolved D. V was clipped by 1 base and J by 5 bases, with 11 bases between them. The CDR3 consists of 15 residues. Germline V lookup: CDR1 SEHNR, CDR2 FQNEAQ (reference sequence).

This chain joins TRBV7-6 and TRBJ2-5, with a possible D match to TRBD2 (5 bases). CDR1 and CDR2 from the germline V gene are SGHVS and FNYEAQ. CDR3 length: 15 residues. The ends were cut back, 5 bases at V and 1 base at J, with 14 bases in the middle. The CDR3 loop is CASSVLATLQETQYF. The CDR3 bases are TGTGCCAGCAGCGTATTAGCGACCCTCCAAGAGACCCAGTACTTC.

The V gene is TRBV5-8, the J gene TRBJ1-5; weak D call: TRBD1 (6 bases). The CDR3 consists of 18 residues. The ends were cut back, 3 bases at V and 0 bases at J, with 19 bases in the middle. Germline lookup yields CDR1 SGHTS and CDR2 YDEGEE. CDR3 sequence reads: CASSSRGPGGYSNQPQHF. The CDR3 DNA is TGTGCCAGCAGCTCCCGGGGCCCCGGGGGCTATAGCAATCAGCCCCAGCATTTT.

This clone was recorded once. CDR3 sequence: CAGDSSGANVLTF. For the CDR3, the DNA is TGTGCCGGGGACAGTTCTGGGGCCAACGTCCTGACTTTC. The rearrangement joins TRBV2 to TRBJ2-6, with 7 bases aligning to TRBD1. This CDR3 has 13 amino acids. Germline V gives CDR1 SNHLY, CDR2 FYNNEI. V gave up 11 bases and J gave up 1 base; unmatched junction bases: 2.

The V call is TRBV2, the J call TRBJ2-1, with 8 bases lining up with TRBD2. The CDR3 contains 18 residues. CDR1 SNHLY and CDR2 FYNNEI come from the germline V gene. V shed 1 base, J shed 7 bases, and the junction held 15 bases outside the gene matches. The CDR3 loop reads CASSEDEGRLAGRNEQFF. CDR3 coding DNA: TGTGCCAGCAGTGAAGATGAGGGCCGGTTAGCGGGACGGAATGAGCAGTTCTTC.

J is TRBJ1-6 and V is TRBV28; D is ambiguous. Germline CDR1 is MDHEN and CDR2 is SYDVKM. The CDR3 is 12 amino acids. V lost 3 bases to trimming and J lost 7 bases, with 4 bases between them. The CDR3 DNA reads as TGTGCCAGCAGTTTGCGCAATTCACCCCTCCACTTT. Amino acid sequence: CASSLRNSPLHF.

CDR3: CAVVGEYSSYEQYF. The DNA of the CDR3 is TGTGCCGTTGTAGGGGAATACAGCTCCTACGAGCAGTACTTC. The chain combines TRBV10-3 with TRBJ2-7; D is perhaps TRBD1 (5 bases). V dropped 11 bases and J dropped 0 bases, with 17 bases sitting between them. The CDR3 runs to 14 residues. Germline V lookup: CDR1 ENHRY, CDR2 SYGVKD.

The J gene is TRBJ2-3, the V gene TRBV7-2, with 9 bases that match TRBD2. The CDR3 is made up of 15 amino acids. J lost 5 bases, V lost 7 bases, and 10 bases had no gene match. The germline V gene encodes CDR1 SGHTA and CDR2 FQGNSA. The CDR3 DNA is TGTGCCAGCACCCTCAGCCCGACTAGCGGAGATACGCAGTATTTT. As protein: CASTLSPTSGDTQYF.